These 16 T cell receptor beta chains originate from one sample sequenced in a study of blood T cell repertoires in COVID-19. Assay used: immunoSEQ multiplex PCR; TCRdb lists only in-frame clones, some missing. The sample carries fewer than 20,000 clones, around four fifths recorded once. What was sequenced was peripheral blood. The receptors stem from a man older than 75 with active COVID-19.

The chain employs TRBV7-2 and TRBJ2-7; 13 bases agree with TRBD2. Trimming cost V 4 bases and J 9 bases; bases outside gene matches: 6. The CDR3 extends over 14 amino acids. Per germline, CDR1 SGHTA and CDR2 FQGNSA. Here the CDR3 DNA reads TGTGCCAGCAGCTCCGGGACTAGCGGGATAGGGCAGTACTTC. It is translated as CASSSGTSGIGQYF. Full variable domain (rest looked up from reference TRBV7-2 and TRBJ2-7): GAGVSQSPSNKVTEKGKDVELRCDPISGHTALYWYRQSLGQGLEFLIYFQGNSAPDKSGLPSDRFSAERTGGSVSTLTIQRTQQEDSAVYLCASSSGTSGIGQYFGPGTRLTVT.

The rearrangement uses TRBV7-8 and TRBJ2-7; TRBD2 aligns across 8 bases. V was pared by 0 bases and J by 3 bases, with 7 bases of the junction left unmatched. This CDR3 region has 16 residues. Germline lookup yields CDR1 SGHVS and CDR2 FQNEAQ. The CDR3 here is CASSLARAGGNYEQYF. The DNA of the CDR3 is TGTGCCAGCAGCTTAGCGCGTGCGGGAGGCAACTACGAGCAGTACTTC.

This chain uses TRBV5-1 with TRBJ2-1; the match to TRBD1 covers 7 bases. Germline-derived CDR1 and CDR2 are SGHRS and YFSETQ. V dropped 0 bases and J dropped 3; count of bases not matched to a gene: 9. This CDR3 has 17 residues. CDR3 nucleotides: TGCGCCAGCAGCTTGGATGGGACAGCCATATACTACAATGAGCAGTTCTTC. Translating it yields CASSLDGTAIYYNEQFF.

This CDR3 is CASSTGDMVNTEAFF. The CDR3 DNA reads TGCGCCAGCAGCACAGGGGACATGGTGAACACTGAAGCTTTCTTT. This rearrangement joins TRBV5-1 to TRBJ1-1, with 7 bases fitting TRBD1. The CDR3 runs 15 residues. With 4 bases clipped from V and 0 bases from J, the junction kept 6 bases outside the gene matches. Germline CDR1 reads SGHRS; CDR2 reads YFSETQ.

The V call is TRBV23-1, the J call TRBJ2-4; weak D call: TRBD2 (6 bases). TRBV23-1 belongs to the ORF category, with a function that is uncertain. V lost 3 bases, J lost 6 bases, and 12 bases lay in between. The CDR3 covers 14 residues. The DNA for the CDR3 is TGCGCCAGCAGTCAGGGGGGAGTCGGAAACATTCAGTACTTC. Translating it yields CASSQGGVGNIQYF.

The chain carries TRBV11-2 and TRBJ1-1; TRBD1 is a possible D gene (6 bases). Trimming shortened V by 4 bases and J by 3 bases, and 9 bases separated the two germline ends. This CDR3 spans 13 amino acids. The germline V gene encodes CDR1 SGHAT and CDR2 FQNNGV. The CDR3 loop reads CASSSQGYTEAFF. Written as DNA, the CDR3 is TGTGCCAGCAGCTCACAGGGTTACACTGAAGCTTTCTTT.

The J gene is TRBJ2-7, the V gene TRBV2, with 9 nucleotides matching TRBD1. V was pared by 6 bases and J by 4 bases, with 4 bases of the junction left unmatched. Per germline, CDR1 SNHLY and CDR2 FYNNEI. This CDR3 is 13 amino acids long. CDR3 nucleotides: TGTGCCAGCAGAACCGGGACAGGGTACGAGCAGTACTTC. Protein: CASRTGTGYEQYF.

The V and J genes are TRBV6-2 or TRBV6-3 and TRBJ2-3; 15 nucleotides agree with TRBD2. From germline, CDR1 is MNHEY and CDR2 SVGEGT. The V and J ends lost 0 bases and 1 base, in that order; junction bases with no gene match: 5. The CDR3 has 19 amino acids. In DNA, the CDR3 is TGTGCCAGCAGTTACTCCGGACTAGCGGGAGGGCTCGGCACAGATACGCAGTATTTT. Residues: CASSYSGLAGGLGTDTQYF.

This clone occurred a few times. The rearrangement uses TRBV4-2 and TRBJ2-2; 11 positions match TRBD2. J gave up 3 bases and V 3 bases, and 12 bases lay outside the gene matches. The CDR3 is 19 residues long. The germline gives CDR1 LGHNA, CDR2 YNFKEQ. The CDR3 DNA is TGTGCCAGCAGCCACCCCAAACGGAGGACTAGCGGGCACACCGGGGAGCTGTTTTTT. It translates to CASSHPKRRTSGHTGELFF.

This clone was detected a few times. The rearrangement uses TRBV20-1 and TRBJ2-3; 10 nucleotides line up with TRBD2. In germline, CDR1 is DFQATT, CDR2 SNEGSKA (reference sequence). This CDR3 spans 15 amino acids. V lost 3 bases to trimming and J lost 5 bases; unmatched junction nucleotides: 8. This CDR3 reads CSASRSGRAQDTQYF. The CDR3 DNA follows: TGCAGTGCTAGTCGGAGCGGGAGGGCCCAAGATACGCAGTATTTT.

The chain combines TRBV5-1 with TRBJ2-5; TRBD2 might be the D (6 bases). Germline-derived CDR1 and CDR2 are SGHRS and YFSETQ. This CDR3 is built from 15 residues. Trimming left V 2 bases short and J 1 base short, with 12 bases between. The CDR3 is CASSFEVGGQETQYF. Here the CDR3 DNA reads TGCGCCAGCAGCTTCGAGGTCGGGGGCCAAGAGACCCAGTACTTC.

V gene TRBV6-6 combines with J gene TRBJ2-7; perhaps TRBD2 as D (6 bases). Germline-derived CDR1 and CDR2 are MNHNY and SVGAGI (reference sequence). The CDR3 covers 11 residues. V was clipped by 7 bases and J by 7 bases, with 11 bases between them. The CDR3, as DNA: TGTGCCAGCACCCTGGGGGGAGAGCAGTACTTC. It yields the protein CASTLGGEQYF.

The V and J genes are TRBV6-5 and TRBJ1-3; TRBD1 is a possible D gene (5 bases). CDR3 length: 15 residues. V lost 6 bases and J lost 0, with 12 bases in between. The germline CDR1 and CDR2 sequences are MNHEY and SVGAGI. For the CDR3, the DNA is TGTGCCAGCAGGCAAAGGGGTCCCTCTGGAAACACCATATATTTT. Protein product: CASRQRGPSGNTIYF.

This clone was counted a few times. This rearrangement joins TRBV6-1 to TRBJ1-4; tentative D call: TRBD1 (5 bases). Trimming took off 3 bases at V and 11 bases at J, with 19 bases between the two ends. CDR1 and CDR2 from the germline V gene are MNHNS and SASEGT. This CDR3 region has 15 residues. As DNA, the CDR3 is TGTGCCAGCAGTGATCTACAGGAGCAGGGTGGGAAACTGTTTTTT. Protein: CASSDLQEQGGKLFF.

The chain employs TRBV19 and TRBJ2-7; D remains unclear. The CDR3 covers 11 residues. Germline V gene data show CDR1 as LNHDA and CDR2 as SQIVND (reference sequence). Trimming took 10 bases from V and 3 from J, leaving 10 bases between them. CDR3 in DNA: TGTGCCACCATGAGCAACTACGAGCAGTACTTC. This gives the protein CATMSNYEQYF.

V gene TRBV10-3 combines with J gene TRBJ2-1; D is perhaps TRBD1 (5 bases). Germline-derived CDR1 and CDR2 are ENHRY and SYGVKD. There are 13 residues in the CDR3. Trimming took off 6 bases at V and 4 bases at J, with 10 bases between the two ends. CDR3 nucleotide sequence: TGTGCCATCAGACGCGACAGATACAATGAGCAGTTCTTC. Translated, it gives CAIRRDRYNEQFF.